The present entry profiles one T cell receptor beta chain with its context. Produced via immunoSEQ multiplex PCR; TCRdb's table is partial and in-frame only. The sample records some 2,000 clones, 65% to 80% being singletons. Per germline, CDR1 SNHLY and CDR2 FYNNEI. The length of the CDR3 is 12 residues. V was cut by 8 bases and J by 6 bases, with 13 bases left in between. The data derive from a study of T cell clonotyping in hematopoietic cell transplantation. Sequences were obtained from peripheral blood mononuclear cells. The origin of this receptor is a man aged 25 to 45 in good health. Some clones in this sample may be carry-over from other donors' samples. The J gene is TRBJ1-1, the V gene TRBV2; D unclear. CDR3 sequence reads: CASHLDFAEAFF. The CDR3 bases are TGTGCCAGCCATTTGGATTTCGCTGAAGCTTTCTTT.